The 6 T cell receptor beta chains given below trace back to one sample, sequenced in a study of regulatory T cells in long-lasting Graves disease. TCR beta libraries were built with iRepertoire HTBI primers and Arm-PCR of CDR3 regions. TCRdb ran MiXCR on the multiplex PCR reads and lists one entry per CDR3 protein. Found here are about 430,000 distinct CDR3 sequences, roughly a fifth of them singletons; the top ten hold more than 13%. Time point in this sample: persistent/refractory GD, antithyroid drugs over 5 years with positive TRAb. Researchers made the TCR library from RNA that was extracted from PBMCs. The specimen was peripheral blood mononuclear cells (PBMCs), collected when the disease was refractory, from a patient treated with antithyroid drugs. The receptors stem from a female donor with Graves disease.

Regarding this clonotype: A read error may account for a junction end that differs from germline. The V gene is TRBV3-1, the J gene TRBJ2-1; D call uncertain. CDR1 and CDR2 (germline): LGHDT, YNNKEL (reference sequence). The CDR3 has 12 amino acids. The CDR3 nucleotides read TGTGCAAGCAGCCAGACAAGCAATGAGCAGTTCTTC. Encoded protein: CASSQTSNEQFF.

Turning to this clonotype: Mismatch with germline at one junction end may stem from a read error. This chain joins TRBV5-1 and TRBJ2-5; 9 bases agree with TRBD2. Germline values: CDR1 SGHRS, CDR2 YFSETQ. This CDR3 has 18 amino acids. CDR3 coding DNA: TGCGCCGGCAGCCTAGAGACTCGACTAGCGGACTCCCAAGAGACCCAGTACTTC. Its translation is CAGSLETRLADSQETQYF.

This clonotype was seen ten or more times. The V and J genes are TRBV11-2 and TRBJ2-7, with no clear D. V lost 1 base and J 6 bases, leaving 7 bases between the germline ends. From germline, CDR1 is SGHAT and CDR2 FQNNGV. The CDR3 runs to 12 residues. The CDR3 loop is CASSLVEREQYF. CDR3 DNA: TGTGCCAGCAGCTTAGTTGAGCGCGAGCAGTACTTC.

This clonotype has a single count. The genes are TRBV20-1 and TRBJ2-4, with unresolved D. V was cut by 0 bases and J by 5 bases, with 14 bases left in between. Germline V gene lookup returns CDR1 DFQATT and CDR2 SNEGSKA (reference sequence). The CDR3 extends over 15 amino acids. For the CDR3, the DNA is TGCAGTGCTAGAGATAGGGTCGGGCTCCAAAACATTCAGTACTTC. Residues: CSARDRVGLQNIQYF.

The sample holds many counts of this clonotype. The chain couples TRBV29-1 to TRBJ2-5, with a weak D call TRBD1 (6 bases). This CDR3 contains 12 residues. Germline V gene sequence: CDR1 SQVTM, CDR2 ANQGSEA. Trimming cost V 4 bases and J 5 bases, with 11 bases left between them. The CDR3 loop is CSVGRQEETQYF. CDR3 bases: TGCAGCGTTGGTCGACAGGAGGAGACCCAGTACTTC.

This clonotype was seen many times. The rearrangement uses TRBV29-1 and TRBJ1-5; D might be TRBD1 (5 bases). The length of the CDR3 is 13 residues. The V gene's germline CDR1 is SQVTM and CDR2 ANQGSEA. Between the trimmed V and J ends, which lost 3 bases and 7 bases, there was a span of 13 bases. The CDR3 is CSVDDGGGQPQHF. The DNA of the CDR3 is TGCAGCGTTGATGACGGGGGTGGACAGCCCCAGCATTTT.